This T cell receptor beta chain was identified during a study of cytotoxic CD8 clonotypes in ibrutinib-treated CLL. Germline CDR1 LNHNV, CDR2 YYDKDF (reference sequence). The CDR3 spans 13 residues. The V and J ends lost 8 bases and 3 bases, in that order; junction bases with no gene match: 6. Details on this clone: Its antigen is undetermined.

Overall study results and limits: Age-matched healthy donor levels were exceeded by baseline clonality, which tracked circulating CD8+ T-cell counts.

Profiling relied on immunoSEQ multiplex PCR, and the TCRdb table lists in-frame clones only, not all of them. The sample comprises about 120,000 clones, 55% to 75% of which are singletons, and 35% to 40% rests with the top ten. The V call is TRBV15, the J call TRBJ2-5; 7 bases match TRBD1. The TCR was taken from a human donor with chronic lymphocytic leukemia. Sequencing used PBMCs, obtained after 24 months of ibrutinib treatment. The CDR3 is CATRNDREETQYF. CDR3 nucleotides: TGTGCCACCCGTAACGACAGGGAAGAGACCCAGTACTTC. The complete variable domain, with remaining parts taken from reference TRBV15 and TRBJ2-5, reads DAMVIQNPRYQVTQFGKPVTLSCSQTLNHNVMYWYQQKSSQAPKLLFHYYDKDFNNEADTPDNFQSRRPNTSFCFLDIRSPGLGDTAMYLCATRNDREETQYFGPGTRLLVL.